This T cell receptor (beta chain) was sequenced for a study of cytomegalovirus exposure and HLA in healthy donors. Germline CDR1 is SEHNR and CDR2 is FQNEAQ (reference sequence). J gave up 2 bases and V 3 bases, and 12 bases lay outside the gene matches. CDR3 size: 17 residues. It was with 60 Vbeta and 13 Jbeta primers that the PCR ran. Assay used: immunoSEQ multiplex PCR; TCRdb lists only in-frame clones, some missing. The sample has about 120,000 clones, 74% seen once. The source is a human donor in good health. This rearrangement joins TRBV7-9 to TRBJ2-7, with 8 bases aligning to TRBD2. The sequenced material came from PBMCs. This chain's CDR3 is CASSFTAPGLVPYEQYF. The CDR3 nucleotides read TGTGCCAGCAGCTTCACCGCCCCGGGACTAGTTCCCTACGAGCAGTACTTC.